What follows are 32 T cell receptor beta chains derived from one specimen sequenced in a study of regulatory T cells in long-lasting Graves disease. With iRepertoire HTBI primers and Arm-PCR of CDR3 regions, TCR beta libraries were built. TCRdb analysed the multiplex PCR reads with MiXCR anew, one entry per CDR3 protein. The profile shows nearly 350,000 distinct CDR3 sequences, about 18% of them singletons. Noted time point: persistent/refractory GD, antithyroid drugs over 5 years with positive TRAb. There was RNA extracted from PBMCs, and the TCR library was made from it. The sequencing used peripheral blood mononuclear cells (PBMCs), collected when the disease was refractory, from a patient treated with antithyroid drugs. Every receptor here comes from a female donor with Graves disease.

The chain is built from TRBV12-3 or TRBV12-4 and TRBJ1-1, with 7 bases that match TRBD1. This CDR3 comprises 16 residues. V shed 1 base, J shed 1 base, and the junction held 6 bases outside the gene matches. The chain's CDR3 is CASSLGDRVRNTEAFF. CDR3 bases: TGTGCCAGCAGTTTAGGAGACAGGGTCAGGAACACTGAAGCTTTCTTT.

This clonotype came up many times. CDR3 amino acids: CASSQEGTGNTEAFF. The CDR3 DNA is TGTGCCAGCAGCCAAGAAGGGACAGGGAACACTGAAGCTTTCTTT. The genes are TRBV3-1 and TRBJ1-1; 8 bases line up with TRBD1. Germline CDR1 LGHDT, CDR2 YNNKEL (reference sequence). J lost 1 base, V lost 0 bases, and 1 base had no gene match. The length of the CDR3 is 15 residues. The full variable domain, with the rest looked up from reference TRBV3-1 and TRBJ1-1, is DTAVSQTPKYLVTQMGNDKSIKCEQNLGHDTMYWYKQDSKKFLKIMFSYNNKELIINETVPNRFSPKSPDKAHLNLHINSLELGDSAVYFCASSQEGTGNTEAFFGQGTRLTVV.

This clonotype was counted ten times or more. The chain combines TRBV11-2 with TRBJ2-5; 8 bases are a match to TRBD1. The CDR3 covers 15 residues. Germline loops: CDR1 SGHAT, CDR2 FQNNGV. The V segment lost 5 bases and the J segment 5 bases; nucleotides outside the gene matches: 10. This chain's CDR3 is CASSPGDRILETQYF. CDR3 DNA: TGTGCCAGCAGCCCAGGGGACAGGATTTTGGAGACCCAGTACTTC.

This clonotype was picked up many times. J is TRBJ1-1 and V is TRBV2, with 9 positions matching TRBD1. CDR1 and CDR2 from the germline V gene are SNHLY and FYNNEI. V was clipped by 7 bases and J by 3 bases; unmatched bases: 12. This CDR3 has 16 amino acids. CDR3 loop: CASIWDRVSGDTEAFF. The CDR3 DNA reads as TGTGCCAGCATTTGGGACAGGGTCTCTGGGGACACTGAAGCTTTCTTT.

In its sample, this clonotype was seen many times. The chain joins TRBV28 to TRBJ1-5, with a possible D match to TRBD1 (5 bases). Trimming took 7 bases from V and 8 from J, leaving 15 bases between them. The germline gives CDR1 MDHEN, CDR2 SYDVKM. This CDR3 region has 13 residues. CDR3 nucleotides: TGTGCCAGCATGGTCGGGGCTCGGGAGCCCCAGCATTTT. Residues: CASMVGAREPQHF. The complete variable domain, with remaining parts taken from reference TRBV28 and TRBJ1-5, reads DVKVTQSSRYLVKRTGEKVFLECVQDMDHENMFWYRQDPGLGLRLIYFSYDVKMKEKGDIPEGYSVSREKKERFSLILESASTNQTSMYLCASMVGAREPQHFGDGTRLSIL.

The chain uses TRBV7-8 and TRBJ1-6, with D perhaps TRBD1 (5 bases). CDR1 is SGHVS and CDR2 is FQNEAQ in the germline V gene. Trimming removed 5 bases from V and 5 bases from J, with 22 bases in between. This CDR3 contains 18 residues. The CDR3 nucleotides read TGTGCCAGCAGCCCCTATAGGAGGGGAAGAGCCGATAATTCACCCCTCCACTTT. The encoded protein is CASSPYRRGRADNSPLHF. The full variable domain, completed using reference TRBV7-8 and TRBJ1-6, is GAGVSQSPRYKVAKRGQDVALRCDPISGHVSLFWYQQALGQGPEFLTYFQNEAQLDKSGLPSDRFFAERPEGSVSTLKIQRTQQEDSAVYLCASSPYRRGRADNSPLHFGNGTRLTVT.

There are a few counts of this clonotype. The chain is built from TRBV3-1 and TRBJ1-2, with D tentatively TRBD1 (6 bases). CDR1 LGHDT and CDR2 YNNKEL come from the germline V gene (reference sequence). Trimming took 2 bases from V and 1 from J, leaving 17 bases between them. The CDR3 covers 17 residues. The CDR3 spells CASSQTMGRGGNYGYTF. CDR3 coding DNA: TGTGCCAGCAGCCAAACGATGGGCAGGGGAGGTAACTATGGCTACACCTTC.

The chain recombines TRBV25-1 with TRBJ1-4; D remains ambiguous. Trimming shortened V by 3 bases and J by 5 bases, and 13 bases separated the two germline ends. Germline loops: CDR1 MGHDK, CDR2 SYGVNS. CDR3 length equals 15 residues. The CDR3 is CASSDLVFGNEKLFF. CDR3 bases: TGTGCCAGCAGTGATCTTGTGTTTGGGAATGAAAAACTGTTTTTT.

This clonotype appeared many times. The CDR3 DNA follows: TGTGCCAGCAGCCCAGGGACAGGGGGCAGTGGCTACACCTTC. Its protein product is CASSPGTGGSGYTF. The chain combines TRBV11-2 with TRBJ1-2; the match to TRBD1 covers 12 bases. The germline V gene has CDR1 SGHAT and CDR2 FQNNGV. CDR3 length: 14 residues. J lost 7 bases, V lost 5 bases, and 5 bases had no gene match.

This clonotype was detected many times. V is TRBV5-1 and J is TRBJ1-2, with 9 bases aligning to TRBD1. This CDR3 region has 13 residues. The germline V gene encodes CDR1 SGHRS and CDR2 YFSETQ. The V and J ends lost 3 bases and 7 bases, in that order; junction bases with no gene match: 4. CDR3 in DNA: TGCGCCAGCAGCTCGGGACAGGGCCCTGGCTACACCTTC. Protein: CASSSGQGPGYTF.

The genes are TRBV9 and TRBJ1-2, with TRBD1 identical over 9 bases. CDR3 length equals 17 residues. V gave up 4 bases and J gave up 4 bases; unmatched junction bases: 14. From germline, CDR1 is SGDLS and CDR2 YYNGEE. In DNA form, the CDR3 reads TGTGCCAGCAGCCAATCCCATGGGGGGACAGGGTCCTATGGCTACACCTTC. It translates to CASSQSHGGTGSYGYTF. The variable domain in full, completed from reference TRBV9 and TRBJ1-2, reads DSGVTQTPKHLITATGQRVTLRCSPRSGDLSVYWYQQSLDQGLQFLIQYYNGEERAKGNILERFSAQQFPDLHSELNLSSLELGDSALYFCASSQSHGGTGSYGYTFGSGTRLTVV.

This clonotype has ten or more counts. The CDR3 region is CASTKRGIGGYTF. DNA of the CDR3: TGTGCCAGTACCAAAAGGGGGATCGGGGGCTACACCTTC. The V and J genes are TRBV19 and TRBJ1-2; D perhaps matches TRBD1 (6 bases). V lost 7 bases and J 8 bases, leaving 17 bases between the germline ends. CDR3 length: 13 residues. Germline V gene data show CDR1 as LNHDA and CDR2 as SQIVND (reference sequence).

The V gene is TRBV7-3, the J gene TRBJ1-5; perhaps TRBD1 as D (5 bases). Germline V lookup: CDR1 SGHTA, CDR2 FQGTGA. CDR3 size: 16 residues. Trimming removed 5 bases from V and 2 bases from J, with 16 bases in between. The CDR3 DNA reads as TGTGCCAGCAGCACCGCCTCAAAACAGGGCAATCAGCCCCAGCATTTT. Protein: CASSTASKQGNQPQHF.

The V call is TRBV7-6, the J call TRBJ2-2; 10 bases are a match to TRBD2. The germline V gene has CDR1 SGHVS and CDR2 FNYEAQ. V was clipped by 5 bases and J by 0 bases; unmatched bases: 12. The CDR3 has 19 residues. The CDR3 region has the DNA TGTGCCAGCAGCCCTCTTGGGACTAGCGCCTTTTCGAACACCGGGGAGCTGTTTTTT. Protein: CASSPLGTSAFSNTGELFF.

This clonotype was counted only a few times. V usage is TRBV12-3 or TRBV12-4 and J usage is TRBJ2-2; weak D call: TRBD1 (5 bases). The germline V and J ends were trimmed by 6 bases and 6 bases, with 17 bases remaining between them. The CDR3 totals 15 residues. CDR3 residues: CASRPVQGIPGELFF. The CDR3 coding sequence is TGTGCCAGCAGGCCTGTTCAGGGAATTCCCGGGGAGCTGTTTTTT.

The chain links TRBV6-1 to TRBJ2-7; tentatively, D is TRBD1 or TRBD2 (5 bases each). CDR1 is MNHNS and CDR2 is SASEGT in the germline V gene. The CDR3 loop spans 12 amino acids. V gave up 10 bases and J gave up 7 bases, with 17 bases separating them. In DNA form, the CDR3 reads TGTGCCAACGGGGAAGGGGCCTGGGAGCAGTACTTC. Translation gives CANGEGAWEQYF.

This clonotype was seen a few times. The J gene is TRBJ2-1, the V gene TRBV6-2 or TRBV6-3; a possible D gene is TRBD1 (7 bases). V was trimmed by 6 bases and J by 10 bases, leaving 25 bases between them. The CDR3 is 16 amino acids. CDR1 is MNHEY and CDR2 is SVGEGT in the germline V gene. CDR3 sequence reads: CASSERPGQRTTEQFF. DNA of the CDR3: TGTGCCAGCAGCGAAAGACCGGGACAGCGGACTACGGAGCAGTTCTTC.

Turning to this clonotype: A read error may explain this, as a much larger clone is one base away. The chain joins TRBV19 to TRBJ1-2; D not certain. The germline gives CDR1 LNHDA, CDR2 SQIVND (reference sequence). The V end was cut by 8 bases, the J end by 3 bases, with 13 bases between. The CDR3 has 13 residues. The CDR3 nucleotides read TGTGCCAGTGGTCTCGTACCCGACTATGGCTACACCTTC. Translation: CASGLVPDYGYTF.

The rearrangement uses TRBV10-3 and TRBJ2-6; D gene unclear. Germline lookup yields CDR1 ENHRY and CDR2 SYGVKD. The CDR3 length is 14 residues. The ends were cut back, 8 bases at V and 1 base at J, with 9 bases in the middle. The CDR3 loop is CAIPKGSGANVLTF. The CDR3 DNA reads TGTGCCATCCCAAAGGGTTCTGGGGCCAACGTCCTGACTTTC.

Details on this clonotype: Just one base apart from a much larger clone, this may be a read error. This rearrangement joins TRBV28 to TRBJ2-7; unclear D gene. Trimming pared 5 bases from V and 4 bases from J, leaving 12 bases between. Per germline, CDR1 MDHEN and CDR2 SYDVKM. The CDR3 totals 13 residues. The CDR3 reads CASSDDTRYEQYF. The CDR3 DNA sequence: TGTGCCAGCAGTGATGATACAAGGTACGAGCAGTACTTC.

This clonotype has a count of ten or more. The J gene is TRBJ2-5, the V gene TRBV19; possibly TRBD1 for D (5 bases). V was shortened by 7 bases and J by 5 bases, with 17 bases between the two germline ends. The CDR3 totals 14 residues. Per germline, CDR1 LNHDA and CDR2 SQIVND (reference sequence). CDR3 nucleotide sequence: TGTGCCAGTATGTCGCAGGGCGCCAGTGAGACCCAGTACTTC. Translated, it gives CASMSQGASETQYF.

The genes are TRBV5-4 and TRBJ1-3; a possible D gene is TRBD1 (5 bases). V was trimmed by 0 bases and J by 0 bases, leaving 10 bases between them. Germline V lookup: CDR1 SGHNT, CDR2 YYREEE (reference sequence). This CDR3 region has 16 residues. CDR3 sequence reads: CASSLGGTHSGNTIYF. Here the CDR3 DNA reads TGTGCCAGCAGCTTGGGAGGGACCCACTCTGGAAACACCATATATTTT.

This clonotype was recorded many times. The J gene is TRBJ1-1, the V gene TRBV11-3; D not resolved. Germline V gene sequence: CDR1 SGHNT, CDR2 YENEEA. The CDR3 contains 14 residues. V shed 5 bases and J shed 2 bases, with 12 bases lying between them. The CDR3 DNA reads as TGTGCCAGCAGCATCCAGGCGGGAAACACTGAAGCTTTCTTT. Its protein is CASSIQAGNTEAFF.

The rearrangement uses TRBV4-3 and TRBJ1-1; tentatively, D is TRBD1 (5 bases). The germline V gene encodes CDR1 LGHNA and CDR2 YSLEER. Trimming removed 0 bases at V and 11 bases at J, with 13 bases between. The length of the CDR3 is 13 residues. This CDR3 reads CASSQEAGNGAFF. For the CDR3, the DNA is TGCGCCAGCAGCCAAGAGGCAGGGAATGGCGCTTTCTTT.

This chain uses TRBV12-3 or TRBV12-4 with TRBJ1-1, with a possible D match to TRBD1 (6 bases). There are 12 residues in the CDR3. The V gene lost 8 bases and the J gene lost 11 bases, with 18 bases spanning the gap. The CDR3 bases are TGTGCCAGCGCCCTAGGTGCCACAGGGGCTTTCTTT. Its protein is CASALGATGAFF.

This clonotype was detected ten times or more. This rearrangement joins TRBV6-9 to TRBJ2-5; possible D gene TRBD1, 6 bases. Germline CDR1 and CDR2: MNHGY and SVAAGI. The CDR3 extends over 15 amino acids. V lost 3 bases and J lost 0, with 11 bases in between. The CDR3 bases are TGTGCCAGCAGTTACCCGGACAGACACCAAGAGACCCAGTACTTC. This codes for CASSYPDRHQETQYF.

This clonotype was counted many times. This chain joins TRBV12-3 or TRBV12-4 and TRBJ2-7; 7 nucleotides line up with TRBD2. The CDR3 runs to 13 residues. Germline trimming cut 3 bases from V and 7 bases from J; bases unmatched to any gene: 6. This CDR3 is CASSLGGFGEQYF. CDR3 coding DNA: TGTGCCAGCAGTTTGGGGGGGTTCGGGGAGCAGTACTTC.

Of note for this clonotype: A read error may explain this, as a much larger clone is one base away. The genes are TRBV12-3 or TRBV12-4 and TRBJ1-3, with D maybe TRBD1 (6 bases). The CDR3 is 15 residues long. The CDR3: CASKTGQHSGNTICF. CDR3 DNA: TGTGCCAGCAAAACAGGACAGCACTCTGGAAACACCATATGTTTT.

As for this clonotype: Since a much larger clone is just one base distant, this may be a read error. V and J are TRBV2 and TRBJ2-4; D ambiguous. CDR1 SNHLY and CDR2 FYNNEI come from the germline V gene. The CDR3 has 14 amino acids. The CDR3 DNA reads as TGTGCCAGCAGCCCCGTAAAGGCCAAAAGCATTCAGTACTTC. It encodes CASSPVKAKSIQYF.

This clonotype was seen a handful of times. The V and J genes are TRBV24-1 and TRBJ1-5; 8 bases align to TRBD1. CDR1 and CDR2 from the germline V gene are KGHDR and SFDVKD. The CDR3 runs 16 residues. The ends lost 2 bases at V and 2 bases at J; junction bases unmatched: 4. The DNA for the CDR3 is TGTGCCACCAGTGATTGGACAGGGTCTGGCAATCAGCCCCAGCATTTT. It encodes CATSDWTGSGNQPQHF.

The genes are TRBV10-3 and TRBJ1-2; D is possibly TRBD1 (5 bases). V lost 6 bases, J lost 1 base, and 12 bases lay in between. This CDR3 is 14 amino acids long. Looked up from germline, CDR1 is ENHRY and CDR2 is SYGVKD. The CDR3 here is CAIRMTESNYGYTF. The CDR3 coding sequence is TGTGCCATCAGGATGACAGAGAGTAACTATGGCTACACCTTC.

This rearrangement joins TRBV29-1 to TRBJ2-1; TRBD2 matches 7 bases. This CDR3 is 14 amino acids long. Per the germline V gene, CDR1 is SQVTM and CDR2 is ANQGSEA. Germline trimming cut 4 bases from V and 5 bases from J; bases unmatched to any gene: 8. In nucleotides, the CDR3 is TGCAGCGTTGTTGGGGGAGGGTATGACAATGAGCAGTTCTTC. It encodes CSVVGGGYDNEQFF.